This is a list of T cell receptor beta chains from one sample in a study of Ad26.COV2.S vaccination and SARS-CoV-2 variants. Here immunoSEQ multiplex PCR was the method, and the copy in TCRdb shows in-frame clones only, minus some. The profile shows some 340,000 clones, around 84% of them singletons. This sample comprised peripheral blood, obtained in a trial of Ad26.COV2.S vaccine versus placebo. Receptors were obtained from a person aged 18-65 years who received the Ad26.COV2.S COVID-19 vaccine or a placebo. The CDR3 runs from the conserved cysteine through the conserved F or W. D genes are given only for firm matches.

J gene	V gene	D gene	CDR3 protein
TRBJ2-7	TRBV4-3	NA	CASSQEHSYSYEQYF
TRBJ2-7	TRBV7-9	NA	CASSRSGAGRGEQYF
TRBJ2-3	TRBV3-1/TRBV3-2	TRBD2	CASSQELAGLTDTQYF
TRBJ2-1	TRBV7-8	TRBD1	CASSDTGGSYNEQFF
TRBJ2-1	TRBV7-9	TRBD2	CASSLSLSGGASEQFF
TRBJ1-4	TRBV25-1	NA	CASSERGLPNEKLFF
TRBJ2-1	TRBV7-8	TRBD2	CASSAGGAFYNEQFF
TRBJ1-1	TRBV6-5	TRBD1	CASSSRTGEEAFF
TRBJ1-2	TRBV30	NA	CAWTDLGGYYGYTF
TRBJ1-5	TRBV18	NA	CASSPGIKEPQHF
TRBJ2-7	TRBV6-2/TRBV6-3	NA	CASSRPTGREQYF
TRBJ1-2	TRBV6-2/TRBV6-3	NA	CASSYSVYNYGYTF
TRBJ1-3	TRBV6-1	TRBD1	CASSENAGQAGNTIYF
TRBJ1-1	TRBV12-3/TRBV12-4	NA	CASSSRVTEAFF
TRBJ1-1	TRBV3-1/TRBV3-2	NA	CASSHGDNTEAFF
TRBJ1-2	TRBV20-1	NA	CSASSVPGYGYTF
TRBJ1-3	TRBV4-3	NA	CASSQEQGGGNTIYF
TRBJ2-6	TRBV5-1	NA	CASSFGTEAGANVLTF
TRBJ1-5	TRBV6-5	NA	CASSGTPNQPQHF
TRBJ2-1	TRBV18	TRBD1	CASSLDRSSYNEQFF
TRBJ1-3	TRBV7-2	NA	CASSFTGNTIYF
TRBJ2-6	TRBV7-9	NA	CASSLGQGPRLSGANVLTF
TRBJ1-2	TRBV7-2	NA	CASSTPGSVNYGYTF
TRBJ1-5	TRBV29-1	NA	CSVEGDGSNQPQHF
TRBJ1-2	TRBV3-1/TRBV3-2	TRBD1	CASSQVGQVSYGYTF
TRBJ1-1	TRBV7-3	NA	CASSLMSTGRNTEAFF
TRBJ2-1	TRBV27	TRBD1	CASNPDRFFANEQFF
TRBJ1-4	TRBV7-8	TRBD1	CASSSLGARTGFNEKLFF
TRBJ2-3	TRBV18	NA	CASSPSGGSTDTQYF
TRBJ1-1	TRBV5-1	NA	CASSWVGFDTEAFF
TRBJ1-2	TRBV5-4	NA	CASSLRQGGGGIVRDYTF
TRBJ2-7	TRBV7-2	TRBD2	CASSTQPIAGGSYEQYF
TRBJ1-2	TRBV10-3	NA	CAISEGAREAGYTF
TRBJ2-7	TRBV19	NA	CASSRGFGGGPYEQYF
TRBJ1-3	TRBV3-1/TRBV3-2	NA	CASSLRGAGGNTIYF
TRBJ2-2	TRBV5-8	TRBD2	CASSLVGLAGVSNTGELFF
TRBJ2-2	TRBV13	NA	CASSSTGQSRTGELFF
TRBJ2-3	TRBV20-1	NA	CSASLTGDTQYF
TRBJ2-1	TRBV4-1	TRBD2	CASSQDTAGDYNEQFF
TRBJ1-4	TRBV27	TRBD1	CASSESGTANEKLFF
TRBJ2-7	TRBV30	TRBD1	CAWGTGLISYEQYF